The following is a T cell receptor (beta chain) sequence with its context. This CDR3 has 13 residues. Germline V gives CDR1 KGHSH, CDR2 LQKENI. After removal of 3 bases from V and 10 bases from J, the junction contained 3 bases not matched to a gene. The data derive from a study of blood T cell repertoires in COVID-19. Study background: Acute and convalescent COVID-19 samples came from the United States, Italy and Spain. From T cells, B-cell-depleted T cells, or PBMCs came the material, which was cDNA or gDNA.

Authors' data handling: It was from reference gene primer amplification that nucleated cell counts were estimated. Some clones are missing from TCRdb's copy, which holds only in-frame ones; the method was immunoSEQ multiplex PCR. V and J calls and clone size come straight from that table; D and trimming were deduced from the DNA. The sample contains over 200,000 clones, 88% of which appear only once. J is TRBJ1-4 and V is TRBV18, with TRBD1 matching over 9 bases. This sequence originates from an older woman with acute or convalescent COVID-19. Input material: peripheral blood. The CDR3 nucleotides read TGTGCCAGCTCACCCATGGACAGGGGAAAACTGTTTTTT. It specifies CASSPMDRGKLFF. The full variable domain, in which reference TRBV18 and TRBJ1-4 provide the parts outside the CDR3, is NAGVMQNPRHLVRRRGQEARLRCSPMKGHSHVYWYRQLPEEGLKFMVYLQKENIIDESGMPKERFSAEFPKEGPSILRIQQVVRGDSAAYFCASSPMDRGKLFFGSGTQLSVL.